Listed here is a single TCR beta chain. These data belong to a study of T cell responses to AZD1222 COVID-19 vaccine. Germline V CDR1 and CDR2: MGHDK, SYGVNS. The V end was cut by 7 bases, the J end by 10 bases, with 11 bases between. The CDR3 covers 12 residues. The data were produced by immunoSEQ multiplex PCR, yet TCRdb's version contains in-frame clones alone and is incomplete. The sample holds 40,000 to 60,000 clones; 85% to 90% are singletons and the top ten take more than 0.95%. The chain recombines TRBV25-1 with TRBJ1-6; no firm D call. The source is an adult who received the AZD1222 COVID-19 vaccine. The sample was peripheral blood, taken 28 days after the second AZD1222 dose. The CDR3: CASNGLDSPLHF. In DNA form, the CDR3 reads TGTGCCAGCAATGGTCTGGACTCACCCCTCCACTTT.